This TCR beta chain was identified during a study of blood T cell repertoires in COVID-19. Data came from immunoSEQ multiplex PCR; TCRdb stores just in-frame clones and leaves some out. The sample has about 250,000 clones; roughly 89% are singletons. The CDR3 has 14 amino acids. Germline loops: CDR1 ENHRY, CDR2 SYGVKD. Germline trimming cut 4 bases from V and 7 bases from J; bases unmatched to any gene: 7. Sequenced: PBMCs or T cells enriched from blood (not recorded which). The gene calls are TRBV10-3 and TRBJ1-2; 9 nucleotides agree with TRBD1. This clonotype was sampled from a woman under 40 with acute COVID-19. As DNA, the CDR3 is TGTGCCATCAGTGGGGACAGGGACATGAGTGGCTACACCTTC. It translates to CAISGDRDMSGYTF.